This T cell receptor (beta chain) was recorded in a study of shared clonotypes between healthy human individuals. Overall study results and limits: Only a few donors were included, so the genetic and exposure-history diversity represented was limited.

Profiling relied on immunoSEQ multiplex PCR, and the TCRdb table lists in-frame clones only, not all of them. The sample has around 2.5 million clones, approximately 93% seen once. Per the germline V gene, CDR1 is ENHRY and CDR2 is SYGVKD. The CDR3 totals 18 residues. V gave up 2 bases and J gave up 0 bases; unmatched junction bases: 13. Turning to this clone: Its cognate antigen is unknown.

All donors were healthy HIV-negative adults lacking recent acute infections or vaccinations. All of the donors resided in Nashville, Tennessee, and each was a Caucasian adult. The specimen was naive CD4+ T cells from PBMCs. The sample's subset: CD45RA+ positively selected. This clonotype was sampled from a man between 18 and 35 years old in good health. Some clones in this sample may be carry-over from other donors' samples. The V call is TRBV10-3, the J call TRBJ2-7; the match to TRBD2 covers 7 bases. CDR3 coding DNA: TGTGCCATCAGTGAGAACTTCGGGCTAGCGGCTATCTCCTACGAGCAGTACTTC. This gives the protein CAISENFGLAAISYEQYF.